What follows are 32 T cell receptor beta chains derived from one specimen sequenced in a study of regulatory T cells in long-lasting Graves disease. Time point defined: newly diagnosed GD, antithyroid drugs for less than 3 months. Preparation of the TCR library used RNA extracted from PBMCs. Through Arm-PCR of CDR3 regions and iRepertoire HTBI primers, TCR beta libraries were built. Via MiXCR, TCRdb re-called the multiplex PCR reads, giving one row per CDR3 protein. The sample has about 540,000 distinct CDR3 sequences, 13% seen once. This sample also appeared in a second study, on T cells in Graves' hyperthyroidism and ophthalmopathy.

Sample: peripheral blood mononuclear cells (PBMCs), taken at new diagnosis, from a patient treated with antithyroid drugs. All receptors derive from a man aged 25 to 40 with Graves disease.

This clonotype was detected only a few times. The CDR3 is CASSVSSGNSDTQYF. DNA for the CDR3: TGTGCCAGCAGCGTGTCGTCGGGAAACTCAGATACGCAGTATTTT. The chain recombines TRBV9 with TRBJ2-3, with TRBD2 as a possible D gene (5 bases). The CDR3 sequence is 15 residues long. Germline V gene sequence: CDR1 SGDLS, CDR2 YYNGEE. The germline V and J ends were trimmed by 2 bases and 4 bases, with 14 bases remaining between them.

Many counts were recorded for this clonotype. This rearrangement joins TRBV6-2 or TRBV6-3 to TRBJ2-7; 7 nucleotides match TRBD2. The CDR3 totals 12 residues. Trimming cost V 5 bases and J 9 bases; bases outside gene matches: 7. From germline, CDR1 is MNHEY and CDR2 SVGEGT. In DNA form, the CDR3 reads TGTGCCAGCAGTCAGAGAGCGGGACGGCAGTACTTC. The encoded protein is CASSQRAGRQYF.

On this clonotype itself: This may arise from a read error, as a much more abundant clone is one base away. The V and J genes are TRBV18 and TRBJ2-1; D is uncertain. Deletions cut 0 bases from V and 10 bases from J, with 13 bases between. Germline CDR1 is KGHSH and CDR2 is LQKENI. CDR3 length equals 14 residues. This CDR3 reads CASSPPGQRYEQFF. The CDR3 nucleotides are TGTGCCAGCTCACCACCGGGTCAGCGATACGAGCAGTTCTTC.

In this sample, this clonotype turned up many times. This chain joins TRBV10-2 and TRBJ1-2, with TRBD1 matching 9 bases. V was pared by 7 bases and J by 10 bases, with 16 bases of the junction left unmatched. The V gene's germline CDR1 is WSHSY and CDR2 SAAADI. This CDR3 has 15 amino acids. CDR3 sequence reads: CASTEDRGWARPYTF. CDR3 bases: TGCGCCAGCACCGAGGACAGGGGATGGGCCCGGCCCTACACCTTC.

This clonotype was seen more than once but under ten times. The genes are TRBV18 and TRBJ1-5; D is uncertain. CDR1 KGHSH and CDR2 LQKENI come from the germline V gene. The V end was cut by 2 bases, the J end by 7 bases, with 12 bases between. CDR3 length: 14 residues. CDR3 region: CASSPEQSWQPQHF. CDR3 bases: TGTGCCAGCTCACCAGAGCAAAGTTGGCAGCCCCAGCATTTT.

The sample holds many counts of this clonotype. This sequence joins TRBV19 and TRBJ2-3; the D is unclear. The germline V gene encodes CDR1 LNHDA and CDR2 SQIVND (reference sequence). CDR3 size: 12 residues. Trimming removed 2 bases from V and 5 bases from J, with 5 bases in between. The DNA for the CDR3 is TGTGCCAGTAGTATATACAGAGATACGCAGTATTTT. Protein: CASSIYRDTQYF.

Note on this clonotype: A much larger clone lies one base from this, so it may be a read error. The chain recombines TRBV11-2 with TRBJ2-1; the D gene is possibly TRBD2 (6 bases). The end of the DNA fits TRBJ2-5 better, so the J call may be wrong. The CDR3 extends over 16 amino acids. CDR1 and CDR2 (germline): SGHAT, FQNNGV. Here the CDR3 reads CASSTGTGRNQETQYF. The CDR3, as DNA: TGTGCCAGCAGCACTGGGACTGGCCGAAACCAAGAGACCCAGTACTTC.

The rearrangement links TRBV20-1 to TRBJ1-2, with 7 bases lining up with TRBD1. CDR3 length: 13 amino acids. Germline assignment: CDR1 DFQATT and CDR2 SNEGSKA (reference sequence). V trimming: 8 bases; J trimming: 2 bases; junction bases outside the gene matches: 8. CDR3 loop: CSLTAGGNYGYTF. CDR3 nucleotides: TGCAGTCTTACCGCAGGGGGGAACTATGGCTACACCTTC.

This clonotype was recorded at least ten times. This rearrangement joins TRBV12-3 or TRBV12-4 to TRBJ2-7, with 10 bases identical to TRBD1. The CDR3 sequence is 13 residues long. V was clipped by 6 bases and J by 4 bases; unmatched bases: 3. The DNA of the CDR3 is TGTGCCAGCAGCCGACAGGGGGCGTACGAGCAGTACTTC. Residues: CASSRQGAYEQYF.

This clonotype was picked up a small number of times. Since a much larger clone is just one base distant, this may be a read error. This chain connects TRBV2 to TRBJ2-1; D not certain. This CDR3 spans 15 amino acids. CDR1 is SNHLY, CDR2 FYNNEI, per germline. V shed 3 bases and J shed 8 bases, with 17 bases lying between them. For the CDR3, the DNA is TGTGCCAGCAGTGAGGGCCTGACGGATCTCCATGAGCAGTTCTTC. Residues: CASSEGLTDLHEQFF.

This clonotype has only a few counts. The chain joins TRBV6-1 to TRBJ2-5; 8 bases align to TRBD2. The CDR3 length is 15 residues. The V gene's germline CDR1 is MNHNS and CDR2 SASEGT. V was clipped by 7 bases and J by 1 base; unmatched bases: 8. Here the CDR3 reads CASIPGGGSQETQYF. CDR3 nucleotides: TGTGCCAGCATTCCCGGGGGGGGTTCCCAAGAGACCCAGTACTTC.

The chain couples TRBV27 to TRBJ1-1; D not certain. The CDR3 covers 13 residues. Trimming took off 5 bases at V and 1 base at J, with 8 bases between the two ends. Looked up from germline, CDR1 is MNHEY and CDR2 is SMNVEV (reference sequence). The chain's CDR3 is CASSRLENTEAFF. CDR3 DNA: TGTGCCAGCAGTCGCCTTGAGAACACTGAAGCTTTCTTT.

In its sample, this clonotype was seen many times. V gene TRBV20-1 combines with J gene TRBJ2-1; a weak D match, TRBD2 (6 bases). Per germline, CDR1 DFQATT and CDR2 SNEGSKA (reference sequence). The CDR3 covers 14 residues. The ends were cut back, 6 bases at V and 5 bases at J, with 17 bases in the middle. This CDR3 is CSAETGLTHNEQFF. Written as DNA, the CDR3 is TGCAGTGCGGAAACGGGACTGACACACAATGAGCAGTTCTTC.

This clonotype was counted at least ten times. This chain connects TRBV11-2 to TRBJ1-1; no reliable D call. The CDR3 extends over 11 amino acids. V shed 8 bases and J shed 3 bases, with 7 bases lying between them. CDR1 SGHAT and CDR2 FQNNGV come from the germline V gene. The chain's CDR3 is CASGRDTEAFF. CDR3 nucleotide sequence: TGTGCCAGCGGGCGCGACACTGAAGCTTTCTTT.

On this clonotype: It may be a read error: a sequence one base away is much more abundant. This chain links TRBV12-3 or TRBV12-4 with TRBJ1-5; D gene unclear. Between the trimmed V and J ends, which lost 5 bases and 2 bases, there was a span of 7 bases. This CDR3 has 13 residues. The CDR3 DNA sequence: TGTGCCAGCAGTCAGGCCGGCAATCAGCCCCAGCATTTT. This sequence encodes CASSQAGNQPQHF.

This clonotype was found a few times. The chain joins TRBV7-8 to TRBJ2-7; D may be TRBD2 (5 bases). The germline V gene encodes CDR1 SGHVS and CDR2 FQNEAQ. The CDR3 length is 17 residues. V was clipped by 5 bases and J by 6 bases, with 26 bases between them. The CDR3, as DNA: TGTGCCAGCAGCCCGCGGGCTCACCTCTCCCCCCCAGGCGAGCAGTACTTC. Translation gives CASSPRAHLSPPGEQYF.

This clonotype was seen ten or more times. This chain connects TRBV30 to TRBJ1-2; no clear D gene. The CDR3 runs 15 residues. The V end was cut by 2 bases, the J end by 2 bases, with 15 bases between. Germline V gene data show CDR1 as GTSNPN and CDR2 as SVGIG (reference sequence). CDR3 amino acids: CAWSPFTATNYGYTF. As DNA, the CDR3 is TGTGCCTGGAGTCCCTTTACAGCGACGAACTATGGCTACACCTTC.

This clonotype appeared many times. This chain uses TRBV28 with TRBJ2-5; D gene unclear. The CDR3 contains 13 residues. The ends were cut back, 6 bases at V and 4 bases at J, with 12 bases in the middle. Germline V gene data show CDR1 as MDHEN and CDR2 as SYDVKM. CDR3 protein: CASRGKERETQYF. CDR3 bases: TGTGCCAGCAGAGGGAAGGAAAGAGAGACCCAGTACTTC.

This clonotype was detected many times. This sequence joins TRBV2 and TRBJ1-6; maybe TRBD1 (5 bases). The V end was cut by 4 bases, the J end by 10 bases, with 14 bases between. This CDR3 comprises 14 residues. CDR1 is SNHLY and CDR2 is FYNNEI in the germline V gene. The CDR3 region is CASSVDSFGSPLHF. Here the CDR3 DNA reads TGTGCCAGCAGTGTAGACAGTTTCGGGTCACCCCTCCACTTT.

The chain couples TRBV3-1 to TRBJ2-7; 11 nucleotides line up with TRBD1. With V trimmed by 4 bases and J by 7 bases, 9 bases remained unmatched. The CDR3 has 15 residues. Germline V gene data show CDR1 as LGHDT and CDR2 as YNNKEL (reference sequence). This CDR3 is CASSRSGTGGGEQYF. The CDR3 region has the DNA TGTGCCAGCAGCCGCTCCGGGACAGGGGGAGGGGAGCAGTACTTC.

The table lists this clonotype with a few counts. The V and J genes are TRBV19 and TRBJ1-1; D perhaps matches TRBD1 (5 bases). Per germline, CDR1 LNHDA and CDR2 SQIVND (reference sequence). V lost 3 bases to trimming and J lost 0 bases, with 11 bases between them. The CDR3 sequence is 15 residues long. The DNA for the CDR3 is TGTGCCAGTAGTATGCAGGGTATTCTGAACACTGAAGCTTTCTTT. It is translated as CASSMQGILNTEAFF.

This clonotype was seen many times. The rearrangement uses TRBV5-1 and TRBJ2-7, with D perhaps matching TRBD2 (6 bases). Looked up from germline, CDR1 is SGHRS and CDR2 is YFSETQ. This CDR3 contains 14 residues. V was shortened by 0 bases and J by 2 bases, with 9 bases between the two germline ends. The CDR3 protein is CASSLAGTAYEQYF. CDR3 sequence (DNA): TGCGCCAGCAGCTTGGCGGGGACTGCCTACGAGCAGTACTTC.

This clonotype has a handful of counts. It may be a read error: a sequence one base away is much more abundant. The chain carries TRBV6-2 or TRBV6-3 and TRBJ2-7; either TRBD1 or TRBD2 may supply D (6 bases each). Trimming pared 2 bases from V and 3 bases from J, leaving 17 bases between. Germline V CDR1 and CDR2: MNHEY, SVGEGT. This CDR3 spans 16 amino acids. Here the CDR3 DNA reads TGTGCCAGCAGTTACGCCTCGGAGGAGGGACACTACGAGCAGTACTTC. This translates into CASSYASEEGHYEQYF.

This clonotype occurred many times. The chain links TRBV30 to TRBJ2-7; 11 nucleotides match TRBD1. Trimming took 2 bases from V and 7 from J; bases not matched to a gene: 7. Germline V gene sequence: CDR1 GTSNPN, CDR2 SVGIG (reference sequence). The CDR3 is 14 amino acids. CDR3 sequence reads: CAWSQGQGGEEQYF. DNA of the CDR3: TGTGCCTGGAGTCAGGGACAGGGGGGTGAAGAGCAGTACTTC.

The chain combines TRBV5-1 with TRBJ2-1, with D unclear. Trimming stripped 0 bases from V and 1 base from J, with 17 bases between. From germline, CDR1 is SGHRS and CDR2 YFSETQ. The CDR3 extends over 18 amino acids. CDR3 sequence reads: CASSLGDTLLGSYNEQFF. The CDR3 coding sequence is TGCGCCAGCAGCTTGGGCGACACGCTCCTAGGTTCCTACAATGAGCAGTTCTTC.

Notes on this clonotype: A junction boundary mismatches the germline segment, possibly from a read error. The chain combines TRBV2 with TRBJ2-1; D unclear. Germline CDR1 and CDR2: SNHLY and FYNNEI. CDR3 length: 14 residues. The CDR3 reads CASSSPLLRNEQFF. The CDR3 DNA follows: TGCGCCAGCAGCTCACCCCTCCTCCGCAATGAGCAGTTCTTC.

In its sample, this clonotype was seen many times. The V gene is TRBV2, the J gene TRBJ2-3; 10 nucleotides match TRBD2. CDR1 and CDR2 from the germline V gene are SNHLY and FYNNEI. V shed 6 bases, J shed 0 bases, and the junction held 6 bases outside the gene matches. The CDR3 is made up of 16 amino acids. The CDR3 DNA reads as TGTGCCAGCAGGGCGGAAGCGGGAGGGAGCACAGATACGCAGTATTTT. It translates to CASRAEAGGSTDTQYF.

This clonotype was counted a single time. The rearrangement joins TRBV20-1 to TRBJ2-2, with TRBD2 matching over 11 bases. Germline CDR1 reads DFQATT; CDR2 reads SNEGSKA (reference sequence). This CDR3 has 15 amino acids. CDR3 region: CSGRGTSGNTGELFF. CDR3 in DNA: TGCAGCGGTAGGGGGACTAGCGGGAACACCGGGGAGCTGTTTTTT.

This clonotype was counted many times. The rearrangement links TRBV2 to TRBJ2-1, with 16 bases that match TRBD2. Trimming cost V 6 bases and J 5 bases; bases outside gene matches: 10. Germline V gene data show CDR1 as SNHLY and CDR2 as FYNNEI. There are 18 residues in the CDR3. This chain's CDR3 is CASSGTGLAGGWNNEQFF. CDR3 coding DNA: TGTGCCAGCAGCGGGACGGGACTAGCGGGAGGGTGGAACAATGAGCAGTTCTTC.

The table lists this clonotype with a count of one. The chain recombines TRBV6-4 with TRBJ2-5; 8 positions agree with TRBD1. The junction had 5 bases not matched to a gene; V was cut back by 0 bases and J by 2 bases. Germline V gene data show CDR1 as MRHNA and CDR2 as SNTAGT. The CDR3 is 16 residues long. CDR3 in amino acids: CASSDSAGGGQETQYF. Written as DNA, the CDR3 is TGTGCCAGCAGTGACTCGGCAGGGGGCGGACAAGAGACCCAGTACTTC.

CDR3 nucleotides: TGTGCCAGCACCCCGGGGGCGGGAGAGCCCTCCTACGAGCAGTACTTC. This codes for CASTPGAGEPSYEQYF. This chain uses TRBV7-2 with TRBJ2-7, with TRBD2 as a possible D gene (7 bases). The germline CDR1 and CDR2 sequences are SGHTA and FQGNSA. CDR3 length: 16 residues. Trimming left V 7 bases short and J 0 bases short, with 19 bases between. Together with reference TRBV7-2 and TRBJ2-7, the CDR3 gives the full variable domain: GAGVSQSPSNKVTEKGKDVELRCDPISGHTALYWYRQSLGQGLEFLIYFQGNSAPDKSGLPSDRFSAERTGGSVSTLTIQRTQQEDSAVYLCASTPGAGEPSYEQYFGPGTRLTVT.

V and J are TRBV5-1 and TRBJ2-1, with 8 bases identical to TRBD2. The CDR3 is 15 amino acids. CDR1 and CDR2 from the germline V gene are SGHRS and YFSETQ. V dropped 4 bases and J dropped 9; count of bases not matched to a gene: 12. Here the CDR3 DNA reads TGCGCCAGCAGCGGGGCGGAGCGGGAGTTTGGTGAGCAGTTCTTC. Translation: CASSGAEREFGEQFF.